This TCR beta chain was identified during a study of T cells in Graves' hyperthyroidism and ophthalmopathy. On this clonotype itself: The antigen is not known.

Study-wide results and caveats: From stable hyperthyroidism, ophthalmopathy was separated by a 13 V-J model.

Losses at the gene ends were 5 bases for V and 5 bases for J; bases not matched to a gene: 10. The CDR3 loop spans 16 amino acids. From germline, CDR1 is SGHTA and CDR2 FQGNSA. The investigators amplified TCR beta CDR3 regions from RNA transcripts. The HTBI primer set was used in a first-round RT-PCR of the TCR CDR3. In TCRdb, the multiplex PCR reads were re-called with MiXCR into one record per CDR3 protein. The sample lists about 530,000 distinct CDR3 sequences, approximately 17% occurring once. Each 10 ml fresh peripheral blood draw supplied the PBMCs. Sequencing was done on a sample of blood. The chain carries TRBV7-2 and TRBJ1-2; 11 bases are shared with TRBD1. This clonotype was obtained from a woman aged 18 to 35 with Graves' ophthalmopathy. CDR3 sequence reads: CASSPYPGQGAYGYTF. The DNA for the CDR3 is TGTGCCAGCAGCCCGTACCCAGGACAGGGGGCTTATGGCTACACCTTC.